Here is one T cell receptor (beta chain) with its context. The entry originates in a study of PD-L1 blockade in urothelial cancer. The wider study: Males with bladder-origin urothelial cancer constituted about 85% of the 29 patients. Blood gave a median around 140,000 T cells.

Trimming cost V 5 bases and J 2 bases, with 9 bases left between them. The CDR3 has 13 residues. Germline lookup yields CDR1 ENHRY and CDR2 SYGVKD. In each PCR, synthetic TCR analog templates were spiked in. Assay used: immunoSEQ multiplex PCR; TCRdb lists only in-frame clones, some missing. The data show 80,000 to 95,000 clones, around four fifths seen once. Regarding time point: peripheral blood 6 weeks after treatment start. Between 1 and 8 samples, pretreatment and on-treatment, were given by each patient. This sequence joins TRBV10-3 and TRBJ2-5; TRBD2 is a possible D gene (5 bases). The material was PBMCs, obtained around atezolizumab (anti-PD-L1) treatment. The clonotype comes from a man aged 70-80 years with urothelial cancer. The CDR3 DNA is TGTGCCATCAGTCCGGGGAATCAAGAGACCCAGTACTTC. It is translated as CAISPGNQETQYF.